This T cell receptor beta chain was recovered during a study of cytomegalovirus exposure and HLA in healthy donors. The PCR employed 60 Vbeta primers together with 13 Jbeta primers. Generated by immunoSEQ multiplex PCR, the TCRdb table keeps only in-frame clones and is missing some. Counted here are under 150,000 clones, around four fifths occurring once; the ten biggest clones make up about 1.2%. Trimming pared 1 base from V and 4 bases from J, leaving 7 bases between. This CDR3 comprises 12 residues. Germline V gene lookup returns CDR1 GTSNPN and CDR2 SVGIG (reference sequence). Only one count was recorded for this clone.

The chain recombines TRBV30 with TRBJ1-2; D call uncertain. This receptor was taken from a boy younger than 18 in good health and CMV-seronegative. The sequenced material came from PBMCs. For the CDR3, the DNA is TGTGCCTGGAGTGATGCAGTCTATGGCTACACCTTC. Its protein product is CAWSDAVYGYTF.